The rows below give T cell receptor beta chains drawn from one sample of a study of T cells in Graves' hyperthyroidism and ophthalmopathy. Using its own MiXCR run on the multiplex PCR reads, TCRdb lists one record per CDR3 protein. The sample has roughly 580,000 distinct CDR3 sequences; about 15% are singletons. The sample taken for sequencing was blood. The receptors come from a woman younger than 45 with Graves' hyperthyroidism that later progressed to Graves' ophthalmopathy. Each CDR3 is given with its conserved first and last residue. D genes are given only for firm matches. Some rows have no size entry. The others give once, few or many, or a class for an expanded clone.

>TRBJ2-3|16|-|TRBD1|TRBV18
CASSSHSTGGTDTQYF
TGTGCCAGCTCATCACACTCGACAGGGGGCACAGATACGCAGTATTTT
>TRBJ2-1|12|-|-|TRBV7-9
CASSSRLDEQFF
TGTGCCAGCAGCAGTAGACTAGATGAGCAGTTCTTC
>TRBJ1-5|17|few|-|TRBV5-1
CASSFRGSVLSNQPQHF
TGCGCCAGCAGTTTCCGGGGCAGCGTTCTTAGCAATCAGCCCCAGCATTTT
>TRBJ1-1|15|-|TRBD1|TRBV4-2
CASSQETGGSGEAFF
TGTGCCAGCAGCCAAGAGACAGGGGGATCTGGCGAAGCTTTCTTT
>TRBJ2-3|12|many|-|TRBV28
CASEGSTDTQYF
TGTGCCAGCGAGGGGAGCACAGATACGCAGTATTTT
>TRBJ2-2|14|-|-|TRBV19
CASSIQAHTGELFF
TGTGCCAGTAGTATACAGGCCCACACCGGGGAGCTGTTTTTT
>TRBJ2-1|13|many|TRBD2|TRBV27
CASSLWEGDEQFF
TGTGCCAGCAGTTTGTGGGAGGGCGATGAGCAGTTCTTC
>TRBJ2-3|18|many|TRBD2|TRBV24-1
CATSDWGENGRSTDTQYF
TGTGCCACCAGTGATTGGGGTGAGAACGGGAGGAGCACAGATACGCAGTATTTT
>TRBJ1-2|15|many|-|TRBV6-5
CASSYSIEGTDGYTF
TGTGCCAGCAGTTACTCGATTGAGGGGACGGATGGCTACACCTTC
>TRBJ2-2|13|few|-|TRBV28
CAIQGGEAGELFF
TGTGCCATCCAGGGTGGGGAAGCCGGGGAGCTGTTTTTT
>TRBJ1-2|12|few|-|TRBV30
CACRDSAYGYTF
TGTGCCTGCAGGGACTCGGCCTATGGCTACACCTTC
>TRBJ2-2|15|many|TRBD1|TRBV27
CASSPGQGETGELFF
TGTGCCAGCAGTCCCGGACAGGGGGAAACCGGGGAGCTGTTTTTT
>TRBJ2-3|16|-|TRBD2|TRBV20-1
CSARPAAGLAPDTQYF
TGCAGTGCTAGACCCGCAGCGGGACTAGCCCCAGATACGCAGTATTTT
>TRBJ1-1|12|many|TRBD1|TRBV6-5
CASSYGDSEAFF
TGTGCCAGCAGTTACGGGGACAGTGAAGCTTTCTTT
>TRBJ1-5|13|-|TRBD1|TRBV30
CAWSAQGDPPQHF
TGTGCCTGGAGTGCACAGGGGGATCCGCCCCAGCATTTT
>TRBJ1-2|12|many|-|TRBV6-1
CATLGRGYGYTF
TGTGCCACCCTCGGCCGGGGTTATGGCTACACCTTC
>TRBJ2-2|14|many|TRBD2|TRBV29-1
CSVQTSGRPGELFF
TGCAGCGTCCAGACTAGCGGGAGACCCGGGGAGCTGTTTTTT
>TRBJ1-2|11|many|-|TRBV29-1
CSVGTGKGYTF
TGCAGCGTTGGGACTGGCAAGGGCTACACCTTC
>TRBJ1-6|15|many|TRBD1|TRBV12-5
CASGPQGGLGSPLHF
TGTGCTAGTGGTCCACAGGGGGGTCTAGGTTCACCCCTCCACTTT
>TRBJ2-6|18|many|TRBD1|TRBV12-3/TRBV12-4
CASTPSRDRSSGANVLTF
TGTGCCAGCACTCCGTCTCGGGACAGGAGCTCTGGGGCCAACGTCCTGACTTTC
>TRBJ1-2|15|many|-|TRBV29-1
CSVELSPYREDGYTF
TGCAGCGTTGAACTCTCTCCCTACCGCGAGGATGGCTACACCTTC
>TRBJ2-6|15|many|-|TRBV6-1
CASSEAGAGANVLTF
TGTGCCAGCAGTGAGGCTGGGGCGGGGGCCAACGTCCTGACTTTC
>TRBJ2-7|12|many|-|TRBV29-1
CSVEDGSYEQYF
TGCAGCGTTGAAGATGGTTCCTACGAGCAGTACTTC
>TRBJ2-1|15|few|TRBD2|TRBV5-1
CASSLASGSTNEQFF
TGCGCCAGCAGCTTAGCTAGCGGGAGTACTAATGAGCAGTTCTTC
>TRBJ1-1|14|-|TRBD1|TRBV11-2
CASSLGQVDTEAFF
TGTGCCAGCAGCCTGGGACAGGTAGACACTGAAGCTTTCTTT
>TRBJ1-1|11|many|-|TRBV11-1
CASSFHTEAFF
TGTGCCAGCAGCTTCCACACTGAAGCTTTCTTT
>TRBJ2-1|15|many|TRBD2|TRBV4-1
CASRTGTSGSNEQFF
TGCGCCAGCCGTACAGGGACTAGCGGGTCCAATGAGCAGTTCTTC
>TRBJ1-2|16|many|TRBD1|TRBV5-1
CASSLALIGTGGLWTF
TGCGCCAGCAGCTTGGCCCTAATTGGGACAGGGGGCCTGTGGACCTTC
>TRBJ1-2|13|-|-|TRBV18
CASSIATEHGYTF
TGTGCCAGCTCAATAGCGACAGAGCATGGCTACACCTTC
>TRBJ1-2|14|few|-|TRBV30
CAWSVGTEVYGYTF
TGTGCCTGGAGTGTAGGGACGGAAGTCTATGGCTACACCTTC
>TRBJ1-3|15|many|-|TRBV2
CASSTRGGSGNTIYF
TGTGCCAGCTCGACCCGGGGAGGTTCTGGAAACACCATATATTTT
>TRBJ2-1|15|-|TRBD2|TRBV10-3
CAISEGAGGPYEQFF
TGTGCCATCAGTGAGGGAGCGGGAGGGCCTTATGAGCAGTTCTTC
>TRBJ2-1|13|many|-|TRBV7-9
CASLGVGMVEQFF
TGTGCCAGCCTCGGGGTCGGGATGGTCGAGCAGTTCTTC
>TRBJ2-7|15|many|-|TRBV12-3/TRBV12-4
CASAVGHPVPYEQYF
TGTGCCAGCGCCGTCGGACACCCAGTCCCCTACGAGCAGTACTTC
>TRBJ1-1|16|few|TRBD1|TRBV6-1
CASSSPGTGINTEAFF
TGTGCCAGCAGTTCTCCCGGGACAGGGATTAACACTGAAGCTTTCTTT
>TRBJ2-7|14|many|-|TRBV30
CAWTPGDVSYEQYF
TGTGCCTGGACGCCGGGGGACGTGTCCTACGAGCAGTACTTC
>TRBJ2-2|13|few|-|TRBV6-1
CASSEVDTGELFF
TGTGCCAGCAGTGAAGTGGACACCGGGGAGCTGTTTTTT
>TRBJ1-2|9|few|-|TRBV9
CASSPGYTF
TGTGCCAGCAGCCCGGGGTACACCTTC
>TRBJ1-1|14|many|-|TRBV11-3
CASSSRGENTEAFF
TGTGCCAGCAGCAGCAGGGGTGAAAACACTGAAGCTTTCTTT
>TRBJ2-5|14|many|TRBD2|TRBV28
CASLAGLLSETQYF
TGTGCCAGCTTAGCGGGGCTCCTCTCGGAGACCCAGTACTTC
>TRBJ2-1|17|few|-|TRBV12-3/TRBV12-4
CASSPPPGSGPYNEQFF
TGTGCCAGCAGTCCCCCTCCGGGAAGCGGACCATACAATGAGCAGTTCTTC
>TRBJ1-2|15|few|-|TRBV30
CAWRARDKFNYGYTF
TGTGCCTGGAGAGCCCGGGACAAATTTAACTATGGCTACACCTTC
>TRBJ1-5|14|many|TRBD1|TRBV28
CASRRDSRTYAQHF
TGTGCCAGCAGACGGGACAGCCGAACCTACGCCCAGCATTTT
>TRBJ1-5|15|-|-|TRBV5-5
CASSYWTANNQPQHF
TGTGCCAGCAGCTACTGGACAGCCAACAATCAGCCCCAGCATTTT
>TRBJ2-7|15|many|-|TRBV11-2
CASSLETPITYEQYF
TGTGCCAGCAGCTTAGAAACCCCTATAACCTACGAGCAGTACTTC
>TRBJ1-4|16|many|-|TRBV3-1
CASSQPAGVANEKLFF
TGTGCCAGCAGCCAACCCGCGGGGGTAGCTAATGAAAAACTGTTTTTT
>TRBJ2-3|15|many|TRBD2|TRBV19
CASTSGGRGTDTQYF
TGTGCCAGTACCTCGGGCGGGAGGGGCACAGATACGCAGTATTTT
>TRBJ2-7|11|-|-|TRBV6-1
CASSGLYQQYF
TGTGCCAGCAGCGGCTTATATCAGCAGTACTTC
>TRBJ1-5|17|-|-|TRBV7-9
CASSPGVLWGREEPQHF
TGTGCCAGCAGTCCGGGAGTACTTTGGGGGCGCGAGGAGCCCCAGCATTTT
>TRBJ1-1|17|many|-|TRBV6-2/TRBV6-3
CASSYSVGGAMNTEAFF
TGTGCCAGCAGTTACTCGGTAGGGGGGGCGATGAACACTGAAGCTTTCTTT
>TRBJ2-2|15|few|-|TRBV5-1
CASSLDPGTPGELFF
TGCGCCAGCAGCTTGGATCCGGGGACCCCCGGGGAGCTGTTTTTT
>TRBJ1-1|14|many|-|TRBV12-3/TRBV12-4
CASRKGYGYTEAFF
TGTGCCAGCAGGAAGGGTTACGGCTACACTGAAGCTTTCTTT
>TRBJ2-7|15|many|-|TRBV11-3
CASSYGPVSSYEQYF
TGTGCCAGCAGTTACGGCCCCGTATCCTCCTACGAGCAGTACTTC
>TRBJ1-4|16|-|-|TRBV4-3
CASSQDVRGVNEKLFF
TGCGCCAGCAGCCAAGATGTTCGGGGGGTAAATGAAAAACTGTTTTTT
>TRBJ2-2|14|many|-|TRBV12-3/TRBV12-4
CASSSPGNTGELFF
TGTGCCAGCAGCTCCCCCGGGAACACCGGGGAGCTGTTTTTT